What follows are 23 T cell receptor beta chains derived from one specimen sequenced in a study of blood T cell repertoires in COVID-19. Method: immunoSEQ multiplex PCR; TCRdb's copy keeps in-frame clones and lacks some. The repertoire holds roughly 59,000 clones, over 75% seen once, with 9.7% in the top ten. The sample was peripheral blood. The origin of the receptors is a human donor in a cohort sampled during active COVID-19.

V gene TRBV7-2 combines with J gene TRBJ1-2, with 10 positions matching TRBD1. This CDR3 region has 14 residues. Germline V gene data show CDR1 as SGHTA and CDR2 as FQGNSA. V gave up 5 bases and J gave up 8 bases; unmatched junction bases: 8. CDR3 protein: CASSTRQGATGYTF. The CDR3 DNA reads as TGTGCCAGCAGCACAAGACAGGGGGCAACGGGCTACACCTTC.

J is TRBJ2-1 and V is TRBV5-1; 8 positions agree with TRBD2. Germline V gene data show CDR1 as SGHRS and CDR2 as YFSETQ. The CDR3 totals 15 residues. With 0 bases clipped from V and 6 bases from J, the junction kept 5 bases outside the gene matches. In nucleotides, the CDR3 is TGCGCCAGCAGCTTGGCGGGTAGCGGGGTCAATGAGCAGTTCTTC. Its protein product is CASSLAGSGVNEQFF.

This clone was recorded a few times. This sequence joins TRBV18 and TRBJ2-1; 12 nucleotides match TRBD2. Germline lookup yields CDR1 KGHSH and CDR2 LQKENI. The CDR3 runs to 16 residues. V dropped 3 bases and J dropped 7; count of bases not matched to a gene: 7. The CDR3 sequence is CASSPVTSGRLNEQFF. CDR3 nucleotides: TGTGCCAGCTCACCCGTGACTAGCGGGAGATTGAATGAGCAGTTCTTC.

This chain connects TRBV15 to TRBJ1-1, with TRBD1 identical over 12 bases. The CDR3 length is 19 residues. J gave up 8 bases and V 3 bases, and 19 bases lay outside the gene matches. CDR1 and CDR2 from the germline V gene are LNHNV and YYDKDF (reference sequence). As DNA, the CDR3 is TGTGCCACCAGCAGCGACCGCCGGGACAGGGGGCTGGGGTTTATCGAAGCTTTCTTT. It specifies CATSSDRRDRGLGFIEAFF. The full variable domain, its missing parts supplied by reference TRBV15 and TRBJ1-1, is DAMVIQNPRYQVTQFGKPVTLSCSQTLNHNVMYWYQQKSSQAPKLLFHYYDKDFNNEADTPDNFQSRRPNTSFCFLDIRSPGLGDTAMYLCATSSDRRDRGLGFIEAFFGQGTRLTVV.

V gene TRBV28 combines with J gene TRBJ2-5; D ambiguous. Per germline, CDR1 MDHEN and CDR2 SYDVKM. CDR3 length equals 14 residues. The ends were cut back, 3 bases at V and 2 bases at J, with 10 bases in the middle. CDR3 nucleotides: TGTGCCAGCAGTTTCCGAAGGCGGCAAGAGACCCAGTACTTC. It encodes CASSFRRRQETQYF.

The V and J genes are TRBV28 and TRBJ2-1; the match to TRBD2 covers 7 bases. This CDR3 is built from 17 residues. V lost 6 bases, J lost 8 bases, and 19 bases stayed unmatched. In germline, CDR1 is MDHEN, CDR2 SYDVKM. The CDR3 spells CASRPSSGYKPTHEQFF. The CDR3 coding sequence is TGTGCCAGCAGACCTAGTAGCGGGTACAAGCCTACACATGAGCAGTTCTTC. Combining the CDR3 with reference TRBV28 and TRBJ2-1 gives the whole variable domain DVKVTQSSRYLVKRTGEKVFLECVQDMDHENMFWYRQDPGLGLRLIYFSYDVKMKEKGDIPEGYSVSREKKERFSLILESASTNQTSMYLCASRPSSGYKPTHEQFFGPGTRLTVL.

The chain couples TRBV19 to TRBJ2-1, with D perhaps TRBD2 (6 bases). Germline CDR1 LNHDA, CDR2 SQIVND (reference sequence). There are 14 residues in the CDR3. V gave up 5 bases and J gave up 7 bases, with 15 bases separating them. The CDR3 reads CASSPREMRNEQFF. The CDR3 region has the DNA TGTGCCAGTAGTCCCCGGGAGATGAGGAATGAGCAGTTCTTC.

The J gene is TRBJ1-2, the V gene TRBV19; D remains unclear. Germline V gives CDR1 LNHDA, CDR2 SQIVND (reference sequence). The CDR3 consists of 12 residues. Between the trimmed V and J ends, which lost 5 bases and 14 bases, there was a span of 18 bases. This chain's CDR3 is CASSPPRGAGTF. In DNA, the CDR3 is TGTGCCAGTAGTCCTCCGCGGGGAGCCGGAACCTTC.

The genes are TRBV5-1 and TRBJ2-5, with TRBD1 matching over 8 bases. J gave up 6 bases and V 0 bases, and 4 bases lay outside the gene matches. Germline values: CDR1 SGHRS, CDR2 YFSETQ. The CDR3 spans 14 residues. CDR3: CASSLAQGAKTQYF. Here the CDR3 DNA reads TGCGCCAGCAGCTTGGCGCAGGGGGCGAAGACCCAGTACTTC.

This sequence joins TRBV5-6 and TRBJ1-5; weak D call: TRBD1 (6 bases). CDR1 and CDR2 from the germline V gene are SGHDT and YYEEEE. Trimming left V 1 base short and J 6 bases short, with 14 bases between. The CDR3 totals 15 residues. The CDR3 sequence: CASSLNGQGRQPQHF. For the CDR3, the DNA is TGTGCCAGCAGCTTGAATGGGCAGGGGCGTCAGCCCCAGCATTTT.

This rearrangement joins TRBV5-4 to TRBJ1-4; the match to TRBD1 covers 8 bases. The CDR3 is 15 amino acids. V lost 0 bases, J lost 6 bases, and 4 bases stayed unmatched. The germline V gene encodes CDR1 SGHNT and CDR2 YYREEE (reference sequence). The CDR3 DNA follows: TGTGCCAGCAGCTTGGCACAGGGGGGGGATGAAAAACTGTTTTTT. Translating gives CASSLAQGGDEKLFF.

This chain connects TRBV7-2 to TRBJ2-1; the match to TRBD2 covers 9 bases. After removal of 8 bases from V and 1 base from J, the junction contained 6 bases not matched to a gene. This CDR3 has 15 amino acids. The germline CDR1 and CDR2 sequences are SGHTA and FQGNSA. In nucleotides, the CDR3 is TGTGCCAGCGTACTTAGCGGGAGTTCCTACAATGAGCAGTTCTTC. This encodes CASVLSGSSYNEQFF.

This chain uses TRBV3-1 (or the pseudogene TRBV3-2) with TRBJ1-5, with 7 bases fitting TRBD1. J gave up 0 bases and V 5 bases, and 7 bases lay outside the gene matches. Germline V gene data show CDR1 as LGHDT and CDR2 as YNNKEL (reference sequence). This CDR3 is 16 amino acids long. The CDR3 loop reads CASSTDRPYSNQPQHF. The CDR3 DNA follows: TGTGCCAGCAGCACGGACAGGCCCTATAGCAATCAGCCCCAGCATTTT.

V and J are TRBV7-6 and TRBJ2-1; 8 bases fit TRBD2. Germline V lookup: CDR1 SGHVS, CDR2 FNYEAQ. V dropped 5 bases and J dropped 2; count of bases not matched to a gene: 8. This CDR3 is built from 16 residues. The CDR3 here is CASSPELAVAYNEQFF. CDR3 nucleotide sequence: TGTGCCAGCAGCCCGGAACTAGCGGTAGCCTACAATGAGCAGTTCTTC.

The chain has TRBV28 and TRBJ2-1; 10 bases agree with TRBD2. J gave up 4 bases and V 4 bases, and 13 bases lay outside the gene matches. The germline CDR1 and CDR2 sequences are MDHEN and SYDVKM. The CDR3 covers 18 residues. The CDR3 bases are TGTGCCAGCAGTTCCTTTAGCGGGAGGTCAAGCCCTTACAATGAGCAGTTCTTC. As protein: CASSSFSGRSSPYNEQFF.

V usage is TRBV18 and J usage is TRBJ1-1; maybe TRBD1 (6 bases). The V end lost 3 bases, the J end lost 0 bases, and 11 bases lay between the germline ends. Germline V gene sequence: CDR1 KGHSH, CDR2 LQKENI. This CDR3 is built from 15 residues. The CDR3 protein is CASSPDSIMNTEAFF. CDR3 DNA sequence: TGTGCCAGCTCACCGGACAGTATAATGAACACTGAAGCTTTCTTT. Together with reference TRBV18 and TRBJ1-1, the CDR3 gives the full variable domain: NAGVMQNPRHLVRRRGQEARLRCSPMKGHSHVYWYRQLPEEGLKFMVYLQKENIIDESGMPKERFSAEFPKEGPSILRIQQVVRGDSAAYFCASSPDSIMNTEAFFGQGTRLTVV.

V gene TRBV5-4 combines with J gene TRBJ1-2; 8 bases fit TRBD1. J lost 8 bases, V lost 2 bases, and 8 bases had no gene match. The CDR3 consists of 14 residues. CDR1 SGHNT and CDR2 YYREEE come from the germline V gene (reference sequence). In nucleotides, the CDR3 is TGTGCCAGCAGCTTAGGCAGGGGGCTGGTGGGCTACACCTTC. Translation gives CASSLGRGLVGYTF.

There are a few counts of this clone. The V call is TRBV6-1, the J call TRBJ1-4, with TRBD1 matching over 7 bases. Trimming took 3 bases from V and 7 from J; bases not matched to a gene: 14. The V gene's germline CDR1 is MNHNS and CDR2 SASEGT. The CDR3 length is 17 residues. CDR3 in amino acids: CASSDRLAGTAGEKLFF. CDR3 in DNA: TGTGCCAGCAGTGACCGACTCGCCGGGACAGCGGGTGAAAAACTGTTTTTT.

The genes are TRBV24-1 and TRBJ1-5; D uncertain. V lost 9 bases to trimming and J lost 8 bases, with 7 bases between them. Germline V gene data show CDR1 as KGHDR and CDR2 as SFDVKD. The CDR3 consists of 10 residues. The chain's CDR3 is CATPVKPQHF. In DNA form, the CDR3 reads TGTGCCACCCCGGTCAAGCCCCAGCATTTT.

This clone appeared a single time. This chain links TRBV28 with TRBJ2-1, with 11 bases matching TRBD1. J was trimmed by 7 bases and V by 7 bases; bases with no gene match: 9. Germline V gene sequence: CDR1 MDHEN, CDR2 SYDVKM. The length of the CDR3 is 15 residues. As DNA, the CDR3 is TGTGCCAGCAAGGTTGCAGGACAGGGGGCAAATGAGCAGTTCTTC. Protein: CASKVAGQGANEQFF.

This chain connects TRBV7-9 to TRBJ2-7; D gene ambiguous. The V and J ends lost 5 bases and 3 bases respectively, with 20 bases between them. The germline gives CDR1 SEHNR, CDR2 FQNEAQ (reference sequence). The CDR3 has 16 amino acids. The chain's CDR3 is CASSHEYVFTNYEQYF. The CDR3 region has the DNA TGTGCCAGCAGCCACGAATACGTTTTTACAAACTACGAGCAGTACTTC. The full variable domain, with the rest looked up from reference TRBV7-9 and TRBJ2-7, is DTGVSQNPRHKITKRGQNVTFRCDPISEHNRLYWYRQTLGQGPEFLTYFQNEAQLEKSRLLSDRFSAERPKGSFSTLEIQRTEQGDSAMYLCASSHEYVFTNYEQYFGPGTRLTVT.

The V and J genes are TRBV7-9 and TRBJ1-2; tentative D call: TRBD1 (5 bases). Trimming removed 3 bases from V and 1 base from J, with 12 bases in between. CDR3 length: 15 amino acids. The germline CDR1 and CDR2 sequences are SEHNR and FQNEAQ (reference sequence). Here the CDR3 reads CASSFKQGVNYGYTF. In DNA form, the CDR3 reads TGTGCCAGCAGCTTCAAGCAGGGTGTTAACTATGGCTACACCTTC.

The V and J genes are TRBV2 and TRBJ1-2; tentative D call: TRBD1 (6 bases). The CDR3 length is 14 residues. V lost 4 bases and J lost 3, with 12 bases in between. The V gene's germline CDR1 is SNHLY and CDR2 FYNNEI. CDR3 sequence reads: CASSGDRPYYGYTF. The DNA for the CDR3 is TGTGCCAGCAGTGGCGACAGGCCCTACTATGGCTACACCTTC.